This T cell receptor beta chain was found in a study of Graves' ophthalmopathy and Graves' hyperthyroidism. The wider study: Peripheral blood collection took place at initial diagnosis, before any treatment.

The study excluded patients with other autoimmune diseases, uncontrolled infections, pregnancy or lactation. This CDR3 has 14 residues. Trimming removed 3 bases at V and 2 bases at J, with 14 bases between. CDR1 is SQVTM and CDR2 is ANQGSEA in the germline V gene. The table lists this clonotype with a count of one. Its antigen is as yet unknown. Since no conserved phenylalanine or tryptophan closes the CDR3, a read error is the likely cause. Overall study results and limits: Sensitivity of 87.88% and specificity of approximately 76% were achieved when a 13-signature model separated ophthalmopathy from stable hyperthyroidism. The model reached around 64% sensitivity and approximately 72% specificity for predicting ophthalmopathy progression.

Transcripts of RNA were the source for amplifying TCR beta CDR3 regions. The first round was an RT-PCR with HTBI primers, and the second round was a multiplex PCR. From the multiplex PCR reads, TCRdb called clonotypes with MiXCR, one entry per CDR3 protein. The table lists about 390,000 distinct CDR3 sequences, approximately 15% of them singletons. This TCR was sampled from a woman under 30 with stable Graves' hyperthyroidism. The rearrangement uses TRBV29-1 and TRBJ2-7, with D perhaps matching TRBD2 (5 bases). The source material was peripheral blood. CDR3 amino acids: CSVEDGGSAYEQYY. CDR3 nucleotide sequence: TGCAGCGTTGAGGACGGCGGGTCAGCCTACGAGCAGTACTAC.